A single sample gave rise to the 20 T cell receptor beta chains below, sequenced in a study of shared clonotypes between healthy human individuals. The table came from immunoSEQ multiplex PCR; TCRdb's copy has only in-frame clones and leaves some out. Found here are about 1.1 million clones, more than 75% of them singletons; the top ten hold about 0.52%. Sequencing input: memory CD4+ T cells from PBMCs. The subset here: CD45RA-negative fraction. The receptors come from a man younger than 35 in good health. Some clones in this sample may be carry-over from other donors' samples.

This rearrangement joins TRBV18 to TRBJ2-7; no clear D. V lost 4 bases and J 0 bases, leaving 7 bases between the germline ends. This CDR3 has 13 residues. CDR1 is KGHSH and CDR2 is LQKENI in the germline V gene. The CDR3 loop is CASSLGFSYEQYF. In DNA, the CDR3 is TGTGCCAGCTCACTTGGATTCTCCTACGAGCAGTACTTC. The entire variable domain, with the rest obtained from reference TRBV18 and TRBJ2-7, is as follows: NAGVMQNPRHLVRRRGQEARLRCSPMKGHSHVYWYRQLPEEGLKFMVYLQKENIIDESGMPKERFSAEFPKEGPSILRIQQVVRGDSAAYFCASSLGFSYEQYFGPGTRLTVT.

This clone was counted at least ten times. The chain recombines TRBV7-3 with TRBJ2-7; weak D call: TRBD1 (6 bases). Looked up from germline, CDR1 is SGHTA and CDR2 is FQGTGA. The CDR3 spans 13 residues. Trimming took off 4 bases at V and 1 base at J, with 8 bases between the two ends. The CDR3 spells CASSWDMSYEQYF. The CDR3 nucleotides are TGTGCCAGCAGCTGGGACATGTCCTACGAGCAGTACTTC.

As regards this clone: This specimen includes other DNA sequences encoding the same CDR3. V and J are TRBV6-5 and TRBJ2-7, with 9 bases aligning to TRBD2. The CDR3 is made up of 15 amino acids. The germline V gene encodes CDR1 MNHEY and CDR2 SVGAGI. After removal of 0 bases from V and 1 base from J, the junction contained 1 base not matched to a gene. This CDR3 is CASSYSTSGSYEQYF. The CDR3 bases are TGTGCCAGCAGTTACTCGACTAGCGGATCCTACGAGCAGTACTTC.

This sequence joins TRBV7-2 and TRBJ2-7; TRBD1 matches at 7 bases. After removal of 4 bases from V and 1 base from J, the junction contained 7 bases not matched to a gene. Germline V gene lookup returns CDR1 SGHTA and CDR2 FQGNSA. CDR3 length: 15 residues. CDR3 nucleotides: TGTGCCAGCAGCTCTGACGGGACAGCTTCCTACGAGCAGTACTTC. Its translation: CASSSDGTASYEQYF. The complete variable domain, with remaining parts taken from reference TRBV7-2 and TRBJ2-7, reads GAGVSQSPSNKVTEKGKDVELRCDPISGHTALYWYRQSLGQGLEFLIYFQGNSAPDKSGLPSDRFSAERTGGSVSTLTIQRTQQEDSAVYLCASSSDGTASYEQYFGPGTRLTVT.

Here the CDR3 DNA reads TGTGCCAGCAGCCGTGGGACAGGCACAGATACGCAGTATTTT. The encoded protein is CASSRGTGTDTQYF. The chain employs TRBV6-5 and TRBJ2-3; TRBD1 aligns across 7 bases. Trimming at V came to 6 bases and at J to 1 base, leaving 4 bases not matched to a gene. CDR1 and CDR2 from the germline V gene are MNHEY and SVGAGI. The CDR3 has 14 residues.

This rearrangement joins TRBV7-2 to TRBJ2-3; D remains unclear. CDR1 and CDR2 (germline): SGHTA, FQGNSA. V was shortened by 1 base and J by 0 bases, with 11 bases between the two germline ends. The CDR3 totals 16 residues. The DNA of the CDR3 is TGTGCCAGCAGCTTAGGTTGGAGTGCTAGCACAGATACGCAGTATTTT. Its translation is CASSLGWSASTDTQYF.

A single count supports this clone. J is TRBJ2-7 and V is TRBV6-1; tentatively, D is TRBD2 (5 bases). With 8 bases removed from V and 2 bases from J, the gap between germline ends came to 19 bases. Germline CDR1 and CDR2: MNHNS and SASEGT. This CDR3 comprises 15 residues. The CDR3 region is CASRIIGLTPYEQYF. CDR3 in DNA: TGTGCCAGCCGCATAATTGGACTGACCCCCTACGAGCAGTACTTC.

About this clone: This sample includes further DNA sequences coding for the same CDR3. The rearrangement joins TRBV18 to TRBJ2-7; 11 positions agree with TRBD2. The CDR3 is 15 residues long. The V and J ends lost 3 bases and 4 bases, in that order; junction bases with no gene match: 5. The V gene's germline CDR1 is KGHSH and CDR2 LQKENI. CDR3 in DNA: TGTGCCAGCTCACCCGGCACTAGCGGGAGATACGAGCAGTACTTC. Translated: CASSPGTSGRYEQYF.

The V call is TRBV29-1, the J call TRBJ2-3; TRBD1 might be the D (5 bases). V was clipped by 5 bases and J by 0 bases, with 12 bases between them. Per germline, CDR1 SQVTM and CDR2 ANQGSEA. The CDR3 covers 14 residues. The CDR3 region is CSVTGATSTDTQYF. The CDR3 nucleotides read TGCAGCGTTACAGGAGCTACTAGCACAGATACGCAGTATTTT.

The V and J genes are TRBV5-1 and TRBJ2-4; D remains unclear. The CDR3 loop spans 13 amino acids. V lost 3 bases and J lost 8, with 12 bases in between. The V gene's germline CDR1 is SGHRS and CDR2 YFSETQ. CDR3: CASSSSSLDIQYF. As DNA, the CDR3 is TGCGCCAGCAGCTCGTCTTCTTTGGACATTCAGTACTTC.

This sequence joins TRBV28 and TRBJ2-3; D is uncertain. The CDR3 has 13 amino acids. Trimming stripped 5 bases from V and 8 bases from J, with 14 bases between. Germline V lookup: CDR1 MDHEN, CDR2 SYDVKM. The CDR3 DNA reads TGTGCCAGCAGTGCCCCGACGAAGGCTACGCAGTATTTT. Translated: CASSAPTKATQYF.

The CDR3 DNA reads as TGCGCCAGCAGCTCCCGGGGTCCAAGCTCCTACGAGCAGTACTTC. Translating it yields CASSSRGPSSYEQYF. The chain employs TRBV5-1 and TRBJ2-7, with D perhaps TRBD2 (5 bases). Per the germline V gene, CDR1 is SGHRS and CDR2 is YFSETQ. The CDR3 loop spans 15 amino acids. V was clipped by 3 bases and J by 0 bases, with 13 bases between them.

This clone appeared once. The V gene is TRBV11-1, the J gene TRBJ2-7; no definite D call. The germline V and J ends were trimmed by 4 bases and 2 bases, with 12 bases remaining between them. Looked up from germline, CDR1 is SGHAT and CDR2 is FQDESV (reference sequence). The CDR3 has 14 residues. CDR3 in amino acids: CASSYSPVAYEQYF. Written as DNA, the CDR3 is TGTGCCAGCAGCTACAGTCCGGTAGCCTACGAGCAGTACTTC.

The chain carries TRBV28 and TRBJ1-5; TRBD1 aligns across 11 bases. Germline assignment: CDR1 MDHEN and CDR2 SYDVKM. The CDR3 consists of 17 residues. V dropped 6 bases and J dropped 0; count of bases not matched to a gene: 7. CDR3 in amino acids: CASRMDRGQNSNQPQHF. In nucleotides, the CDR3 is TGTGCCAGCAGGATGGACAGGGGGCAGAATAGCAATCAGCCCCAGCATTTT.

This clone has a handful of counts. This chain uses TRBV4-2 with TRBJ2-5, with a weak D call TRBD2 (5 bases). The CDR3 contains 14 residues. With 4 bases removed from V and 4 bases from J, the gap between germline ends came to 13 bases. Germline assignment: CDR1 LGHNA and CDR2 YNFKEQ. The CDR3 DNA is TGTGCCAGCAGCCTAGAGGTCAGCGGAGAGACCCAGTACTTC. Protein sequence: CASSLEVSGETQYF.

The rearrangement joins TRBV6-6 to TRBJ1-4, with D possibly matching TRBD1 (5 bases). The V gene's germline CDR1 is MNHNY and CDR2 SVGAGI (reference sequence). This CDR3 spans 14 amino acids. V gave up 6 bases and J gave up 8 bases, with 16 bases separating them. In DNA form, the CDR3 reads TGTGCCAGCAGGCGAGGGGAGGTCAAAGAAAAACTGTTTTTT. Its translation is CASRRGEVKEKLFF.

The chain links TRBV7-6 to TRBJ2-1; 12 bases line up with TRBD2. The CDR3 is 14 amino acids. V shed 5 bases and J 16 bases; nucleotides not matched to a gene: 12. CDR1 is SGHVS and CDR2 is FNYEAQ in the germline V gene. For the CDR3, the DNA is TGTGCCAGCAGCGAGGGACTAGCGGGCCGCCTCAGCTTCTTC. Its translation is CASSEGLAGRLSFF.

The CDR3 DNA is TGTGCCAGCAGCCTACAAACAGTGAATCAGCCCCAGCATTTT. Its translation is CASSLQTVNQPQHF. The chain employs TRBV28 and TRBJ1-5, with D hard to call. V was shortened by 6 bases and J by 4 bases, with 13 bases between the two germline ends. The CDR3 has 14 residues. Per the germline V gene, CDR1 is MDHEN and CDR2 is SYDVKM. Full variable domain (outside the CDR3, taken from reference TRBV28 and TRBJ1-5): DVKVTQSSRYLVKRTGEKVFLECVQDMDHENMFWYRQDPGLGLRLIYFSYDVKMKEKGDIPEGYSVSREKKERFSLILESASTNQTSMYLCASSLQTVNQPQHFGDGTRLSIL.

The chain couples TRBV5-1 to TRBJ1-1, with TRBD1 as a possible D gene (5 bases). Trimming removed 0 bases from V and 4 bases from J, with 10 bases in between. CDR3 size: 14 residues. Per germline, CDR1 SGHRS and CDR2 YFSETQ. CDR3 amino acids: CASSLEQASTEAFF. The DNA of the CDR3 is TGCGCCAGCAGCTTGGAACAGGCTAGCACTGAAGCTTTCTTT. Combining the CDR3 with reference TRBV5-1 and TRBJ1-1 gives the whole variable domain KAGVTQTPRYLIKTRGQQVTLSCSPISGHRSVSWYQQTPGQGLQFLFEYFSETQRNKGNFPGRFSGRQFSNSRSEMNVSTLELGDSALYLCASSLEQASTEAFFGQGTRLTVV.

V usage is TRBV2 and J usage is TRBJ2-4; no reliable D call. The CDR3 is 14 amino acids. Germline CDR1 and CDR2: SNHLY and FYNNEI. Trimming shortened V by 4 bases and J by 1 base, and 8 bases separated the two germline ends. CDR3 nucleotide sequence: TGTGCCAGCAGTGTCTATCAGGCCAAAAACATTCAGTACTTC. Protein sequence: CASSVYQAKNIQYF.